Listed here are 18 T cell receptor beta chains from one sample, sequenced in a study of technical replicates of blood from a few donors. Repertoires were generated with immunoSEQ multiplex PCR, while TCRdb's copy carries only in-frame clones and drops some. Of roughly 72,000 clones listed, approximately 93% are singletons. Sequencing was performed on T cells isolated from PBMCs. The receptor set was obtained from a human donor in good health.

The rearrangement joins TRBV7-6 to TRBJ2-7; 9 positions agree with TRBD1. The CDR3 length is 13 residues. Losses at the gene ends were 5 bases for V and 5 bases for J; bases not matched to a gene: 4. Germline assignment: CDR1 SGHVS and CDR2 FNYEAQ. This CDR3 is CASSVGQGDEQYF. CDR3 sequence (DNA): TGTGCCAGCAGCGTGGGACAGGGAGACGAGCAGTACTTC.

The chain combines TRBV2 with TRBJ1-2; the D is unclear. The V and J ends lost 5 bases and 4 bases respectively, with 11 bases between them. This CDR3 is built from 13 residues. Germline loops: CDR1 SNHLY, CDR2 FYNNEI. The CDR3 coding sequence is TGTGCCAGCAGTTCGGGTATCGGCTATGGCTACACCTTC. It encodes CASSSGIGYGYTF.

CDR3 residues: CASSDGREGDTQYF. CDR3 bases: TGTGCCAGCAGTGATGGGAGGGAGGGAGATACGCAGTATTTT. The chain combines TRBV2 with TRBJ2-3; 7 bases line up with TRBD2. Germline V CDR1 and CDR2: SNHLY, FYNNEI. With 3 bases clipped from V and 5 bases from J, the junction kept 5 bases outside the gene matches. The CDR3 consists of 14 residues.

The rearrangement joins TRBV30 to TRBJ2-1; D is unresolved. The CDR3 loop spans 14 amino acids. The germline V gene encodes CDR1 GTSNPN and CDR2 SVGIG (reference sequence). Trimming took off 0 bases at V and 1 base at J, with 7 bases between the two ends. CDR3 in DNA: TGTGCCTGGAGTGTACGGCGGTCCTACAATGAGCAGTTCTTC. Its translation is CAWSVRRSYNEQFF. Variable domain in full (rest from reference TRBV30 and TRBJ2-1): SQTIHQWPATLVQPVGSPLSLECTVEGTSNPNLYWYRQAAGRGLQLLFYSVGIGQISSEVPQNLSASRPQDRQFILSSKKLLLSDSGFYLCAWSVRRSYNEQFFGPGTRLTVL.

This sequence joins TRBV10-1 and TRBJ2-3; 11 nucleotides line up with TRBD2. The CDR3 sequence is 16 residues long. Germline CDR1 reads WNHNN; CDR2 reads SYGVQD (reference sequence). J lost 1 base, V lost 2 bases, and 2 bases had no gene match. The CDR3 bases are TGCGCCAGCAGTGAGCCGGGACTAGCGGGCACAGATACGCAGTATTTT. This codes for CASSEPGLAGTDTQYF.

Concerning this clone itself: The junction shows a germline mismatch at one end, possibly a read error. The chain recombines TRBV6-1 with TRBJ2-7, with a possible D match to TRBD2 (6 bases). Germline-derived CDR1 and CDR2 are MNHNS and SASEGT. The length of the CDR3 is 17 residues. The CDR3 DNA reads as TGTGCCAGCACTGAAGATTTGAGACTAGACCTCTCCTACGAGCAGTACTTC. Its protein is CASTEDLRLDLSYEQYF.

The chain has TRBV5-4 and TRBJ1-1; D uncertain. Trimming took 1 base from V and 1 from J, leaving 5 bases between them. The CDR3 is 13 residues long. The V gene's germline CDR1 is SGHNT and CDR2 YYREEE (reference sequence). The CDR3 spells CASSLRRNTEAFF. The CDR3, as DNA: TGTGCCAGCAGCTTGCGCAGGAACACTGAAGCTTTCTTT.

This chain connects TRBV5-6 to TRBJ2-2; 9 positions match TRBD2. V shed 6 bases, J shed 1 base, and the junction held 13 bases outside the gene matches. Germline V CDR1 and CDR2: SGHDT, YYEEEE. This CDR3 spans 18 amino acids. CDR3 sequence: CASINTPLSGGNTGELFF. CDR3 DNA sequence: TGTGCCAGCATCAATACCCCCCTTAGCGGGGGGAACACCGGGGAGCTGTTTTTT. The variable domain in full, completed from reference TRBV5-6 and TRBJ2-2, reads DAGVTQSPTHLIKTRGQQVTLRCSPKSGHDTVSWYQQALGQGPQFIFQYYEEEERQRGNFPDRFSGHQFPNYSSELNVNALLLGDSALYLCASINTPLSGGNTGELFFGEGSRLTVL.

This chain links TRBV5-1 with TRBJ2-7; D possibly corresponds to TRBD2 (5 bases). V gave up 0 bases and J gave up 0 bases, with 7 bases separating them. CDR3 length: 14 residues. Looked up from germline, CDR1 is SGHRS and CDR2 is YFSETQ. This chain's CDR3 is CASSLAGNSYEQYF. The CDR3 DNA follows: TGCGCCAGCAGCTTGGCCGGGAACTCCTACGAGCAGTACTTC. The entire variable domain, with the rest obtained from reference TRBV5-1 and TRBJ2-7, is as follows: KAGVTQTPRYLIKTRGQQVTLSCSPISGHRSVSWYQQTPGQGLQFLFEYFSETQRNKGNFPGRFSGRQFSNSRSEMNVSTLELGDSALYLCASSLAGNSYEQYFGPGTRLTVT.

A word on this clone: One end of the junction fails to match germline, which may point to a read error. CDR3 sequence: CASSLDGSSHEQYF. The DNA of the CDR3 is TGCGCCAGCAGCTTGGACGGGAGCTCCCACGAGCAGTACTTC. J is TRBJ2-7 and V is TRBV5-1; a weak D match, TRBD2 (6 bases). CDR3 size: 14 residues. Germline V gene lookup returns CDR1 SGHRS and CDR2 YFSETQ.

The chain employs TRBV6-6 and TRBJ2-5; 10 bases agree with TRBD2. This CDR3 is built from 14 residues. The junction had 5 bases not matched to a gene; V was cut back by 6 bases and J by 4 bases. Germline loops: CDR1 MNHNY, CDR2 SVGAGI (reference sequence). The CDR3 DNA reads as TGTGCCAGCAGGCTCCTAGCGGGAGCAGAGACCCAGTACTTC. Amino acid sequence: CASRLLAGAETQYF.

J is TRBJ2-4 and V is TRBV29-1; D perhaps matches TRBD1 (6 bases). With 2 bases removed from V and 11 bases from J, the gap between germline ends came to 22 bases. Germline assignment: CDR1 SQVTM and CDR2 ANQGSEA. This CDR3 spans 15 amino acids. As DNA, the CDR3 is TGCAGCGTTGAATTACCATTTCAGGGGAAAGAGGTTCAGTACTTC. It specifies CSVELPFQGKEVQYF.

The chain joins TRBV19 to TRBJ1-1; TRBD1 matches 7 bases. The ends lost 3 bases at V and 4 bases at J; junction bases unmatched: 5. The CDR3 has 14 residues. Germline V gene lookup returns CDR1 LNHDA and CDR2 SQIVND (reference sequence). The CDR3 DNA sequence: TGTGCCAGTAGTATGAGGGGGCTGGGCACTGAAGCTTTCTTT. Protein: CASSMRGLGTEAFF. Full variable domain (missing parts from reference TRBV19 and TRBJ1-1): DGGITQSPKYLFRKEGQNVTLSCEQNLNHDAMYWYRQDPGQGLRLIYYSQIVNDFQKGDIAEGYSVSREKKESFPLTVTSAQKNPTAFYLCASSMRGLGTEAFFGQGTRLTVV.

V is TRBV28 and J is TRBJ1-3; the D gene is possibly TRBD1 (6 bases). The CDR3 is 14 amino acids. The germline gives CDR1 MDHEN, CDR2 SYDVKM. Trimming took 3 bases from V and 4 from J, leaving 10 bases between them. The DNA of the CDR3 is TGTGCCAGCAGTTTGCGGGGGACAGGAAACACCATATATTTT. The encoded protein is CASSLRGTGNTIYF.

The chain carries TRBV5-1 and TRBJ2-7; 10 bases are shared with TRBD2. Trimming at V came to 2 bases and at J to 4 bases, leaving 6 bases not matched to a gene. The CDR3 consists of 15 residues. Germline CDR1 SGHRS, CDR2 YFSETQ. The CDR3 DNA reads TGCGCCAGCAGCTTAAAGCGGGAGGGCCTTTACGAGCAGTACTTC. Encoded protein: CASSLKREGLYEQYF.

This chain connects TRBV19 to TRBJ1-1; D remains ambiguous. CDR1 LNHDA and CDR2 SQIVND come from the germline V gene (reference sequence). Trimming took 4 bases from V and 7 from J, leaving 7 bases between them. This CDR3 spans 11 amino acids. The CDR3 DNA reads TGTGCCAGTAGTAATGACATTGAAGCTTTCTTT. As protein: CASSNDIEAFF.

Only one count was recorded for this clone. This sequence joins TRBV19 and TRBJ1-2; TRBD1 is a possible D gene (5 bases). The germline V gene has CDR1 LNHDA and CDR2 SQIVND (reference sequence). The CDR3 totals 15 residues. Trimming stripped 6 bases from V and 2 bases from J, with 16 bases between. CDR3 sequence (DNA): TGTGCCAGTAGCCGGGGGGTTGACATGAACTATGGCTACACCTTC. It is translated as CASSRGVDMNYGYTF.

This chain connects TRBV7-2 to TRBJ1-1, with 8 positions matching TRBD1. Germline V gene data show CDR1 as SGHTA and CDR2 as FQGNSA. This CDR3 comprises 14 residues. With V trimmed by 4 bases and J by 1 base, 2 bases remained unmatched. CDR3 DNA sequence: TGTGCCAGCAGCTCAGGGGGCAAGAACACTGAAGCTTTCTTT. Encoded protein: CASSSGGKNTEAFF.